Below are 13 T cell receptor beta chains sequenced from a single sample in a study of blood T cell repertoires in COVID-19. TCRdb keeps only in-frame clones here, not all; method: immunoSEQ multiplex PCR. This table holds approximately 250,000 clones, approximately 90% found once. Sequenced material: PBMCs or T cells enriched from blood (not recorded which). The receptors shown here come from a woman aged 40 to 49 with acute COVID-19.

V gene TRBV7-3 combines with J gene TRBJ2-1, with D perhaps matching TRBD1 (6 bases). Per germline, CDR1 SGHTA and CDR2 FQGTGA. This CDR3 comprises 16 residues. V was cut by 4 bases and J by 8 bases, with 21 bases left in between. CDR3 in DNA: TGTGCCAGCAGCTCGGGATCGGACAGCTTGAGGGATGAGCAGTTCTTC. The encoded protein is CASSSGSDSLRDEQFF.

The J gene is TRBJ1-1, the V gene TRBV28, with 8 bases that match TRBD1. The CDR3 spans 16 residues. Germline-derived CDR1 and CDR2 are MDHEN and SYDVKM. After removal of 2 bases from V and 0 bases from J, the junction contained 5 bases not matched to a gene. CDR3 protein: CASSLLGQGVNTEAFF. The CDR3 nucleotides are TGTGCCAGCAGTTTACTTGGACAGGGTGTGAACACTGAAGCTTTCTTT.

The V call is TRBV30, the J call TRBJ1-1, with a tentative D call TRBD1 (6 bases). From germline, CDR1 is GTSNPN and CDR2 SVGIG (reference sequence). The CDR3 contains 16 residues. Trimming took 4 bases from V and 3 from J, leaving 21 bases between them. The CDR3 coding sequence is TGTGCCTGGAAGGTGGCTAACAGGGCGAGAGACACTGAAGCTTTCTTT. Amino acid sequence: CAWKVANRARDTEAFF.

J is TRBJ1-1 and V is TRBV19; 8 bases are shared with TRBD1. CDR3 length: 12 residues. Germline V gene lookup returns CDR1 LNHDA and CDR2 SQIVND (reference sequence). The trim removed 4 bases at V and 9 bases at J, leaving 4 bases unmatched. The CDR3 sequence: CASSTRQGKAFF. CDR3 DNA sequence: TGTGCCAGTAGTACCCGACAGGGGAAAGCTTTCTTT.

The chain has TRBV7-9 and TRBJ2-3; TRBD2 matches at 7 bases. This CDR3 spans 16 amino acids. Trimming removed 3 bases from V and 1 base from J; junction bases left unmatched: 7. Germline CDR1 and CDR2: SEHNR and FQNEAQ (reference sequence). In nucleotides, the CDR3 is TGTGCCAGCAGCTTGGCCTTAGCGGGCCGCACAGATACGCAGTATTTT. Amino acids: CASSLALAGRTDTQYF.

The table lists this clone with a count of one. The chain carries TRBV28 and TRBJ1-5; D is unresolved. Per the germline V gene, CDR1 is MDHEN and CDR2 is SYDVKM. This CDR3 is 15 amino acids long. With 0 bases removed from V and 5 bases from J, the gap between germline ends came to 11 bases. As DNA, the CDR3 is TGTGCCAGCAGTTTATGGCGGTTCGGCCATCAGCCCCAGCATTTT. It encodes CASSLWRFGHQPQHF.

The chain couples TRBV18 to TRBJ2-3, with TRBD2 as a possible D gene (6 bases). Looked up from germline, CDR1 is KGHSH and CDR2 is LQKENI. The length of the CDR3 is 15 residues. V was trimmed by 1 base and J by 1 base, leaving 9 bases between them. The CDR3: CASSPRSSGTDTQYF. The CDR3 nucleotides are TGTGCCAGCTCACCACGATCTAGCGGCACAGATACGCAGTATTTT.

The chain combines TRBV11-1 with TRBJ2-1; TRBD2 matches 7 bases. The germline gives CDR1 SGHAT, CDR2 FQDESV (reference sequence). The CDR3 covers 15 residues. The V and J ends lost 3 bases and 7 bases, in that order; junction bases with no gene match: 9. The chain's CDR3 is CASSFMWEGLNEQFF. CDR3 in DNA: TGTGCCAGCAGCTTCATGTGGGAGGGCCTGAATGAGCAGTTCTTC.

The chain joins TRBV7-3 to TRBJ2-1; 8 bases line up with TRBD2. There are 16 residues in the CDR3. Germline loops: CDR1 SGHTA, CDR2 FQGTGA. V was pared by 5 bases and J by 0 bases, with 6 bases of the junction left unmatched. CDR3 sequence: CASSLIAGLSYNEQFF. The CDR3 bases are TGTGCCAGCAGCCTAATAGCGGGGCTCTCCTACAATGAGCAGTTCTTC.

The chain combines TRBV5-8 with TRBJ1-5, with TRBD1 identical over 9 bases. This CDR3 has 16 amino acids. V shed 0 bases, J shed 4 bases, and the junction held 5 bases outside the gene matches. Germline CDR1 and CDR2: SGHTS and YDEGEE. The CDR3 is CASSLAPGTGNQPQHF. For the CDR3, the DNA is TGTGCCAGCAGCTTGGCCCCCGGGACAGGGAATCAGCCCCAGCATTTT.

The rearrangement joins TRBV29-1 to TRBJ1-2; 7 bases fit TRBD1. V lost 1 base to trimming and J lost 8 bases; unmatched junction nucleotides: 13. Germline V gene lookup returns CDR1 SQVTM and CDR2 ANQGSEA. CDR3 length equals 15 residues. The DNA for the CDR3 is TGCAGCGTTGAAGTCGGGACAGCCGGTGCGAGGGGCTACACCTTC. Translated, it gives CSVEVGTAGARGYTF.

V usage is TRBV27 and J usage is TRBJ2-3; 12 nucleotides align to TRBD2. The V gene end was trimmed by 4 bases and the J gene end by 1 base; junction bases not matched to a gene: 12. Germline values: CDR1 MNHEY, CDR2 SMNVEV (reference sequence). This CDR3 comprises 19 residues. CDR3 amino acids: CASSSEPSGRALGTDTQYF. The CDR3 DNA reads TGTGCCAGCAGTTCAGAACCTAGCGGGAGGGCCTTGGGCACAGATACGCAGTATTTT.

CDR3 in DNA: TGTGCCAGCAGTCCTCCGCGACAGGGACGGAACACCATATATTTT. This gives the protein CASSPPRQGRNTIYF. The genes are TRBV28 and TRBJ1-3; TRBD1 agrees at 7 bases. This CDR3 is built from 15 residues. Germline assignment: CDR1 MDHEN and CDR2 SYDVKM. Trimming at V came to 5 bases and at J to 7 bases, leaving 11 bases not matched to a gene.